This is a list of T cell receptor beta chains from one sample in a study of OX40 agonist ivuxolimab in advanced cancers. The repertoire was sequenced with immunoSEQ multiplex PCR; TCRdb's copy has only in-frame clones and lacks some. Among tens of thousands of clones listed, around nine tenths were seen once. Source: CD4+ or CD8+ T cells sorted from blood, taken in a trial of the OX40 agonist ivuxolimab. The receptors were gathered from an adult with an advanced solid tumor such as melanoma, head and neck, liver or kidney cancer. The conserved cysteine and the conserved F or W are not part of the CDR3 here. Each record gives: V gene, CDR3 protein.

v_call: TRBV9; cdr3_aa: ASSVGAGDYEQY
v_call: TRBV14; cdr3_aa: ASSASVTYEQY
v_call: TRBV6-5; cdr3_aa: ASSPDRGLNYGYT
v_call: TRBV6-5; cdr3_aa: ASSGLAGVEETQY
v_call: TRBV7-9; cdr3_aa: ASSSAGGIQY
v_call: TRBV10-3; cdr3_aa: AISETRQGSSYNEQF
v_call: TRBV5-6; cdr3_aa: ASSSLVSPLH
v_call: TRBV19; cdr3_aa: ASSPSGFTDGYT
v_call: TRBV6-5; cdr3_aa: ASSRADTQY
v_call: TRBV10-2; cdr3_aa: ASRTGTGSSEQY
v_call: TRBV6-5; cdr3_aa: ASHSEGRGTEAF
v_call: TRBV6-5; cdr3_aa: ASNAVGNRRDEQF
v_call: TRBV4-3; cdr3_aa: ASSQDLRGILYGYT
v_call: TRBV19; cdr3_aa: ASSIGGNQPQH
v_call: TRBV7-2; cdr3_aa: ASSLTGAGANQPQH
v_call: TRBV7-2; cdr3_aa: ASSGSSGRGYTQY
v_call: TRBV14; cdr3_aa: ASSQDLPGAGELF
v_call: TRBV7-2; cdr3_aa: ASSLGPSQPQH
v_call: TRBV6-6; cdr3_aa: ASRGQTEQY
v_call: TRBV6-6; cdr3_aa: ASTSGGPKGYEQY
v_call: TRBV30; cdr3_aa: AWMGSGYQETQY
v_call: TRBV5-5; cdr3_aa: ASSQEGPTDTQY
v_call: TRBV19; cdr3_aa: ASRQQGNQPQH
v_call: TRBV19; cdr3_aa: ASSIVAGRNTGELF
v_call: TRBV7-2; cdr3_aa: ASSPNSYEQY
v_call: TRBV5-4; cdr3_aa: ASSRQTYEQY
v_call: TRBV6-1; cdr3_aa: ASRSGGNTEAF
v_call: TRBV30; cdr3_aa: AWRRPQGPLNYGYT
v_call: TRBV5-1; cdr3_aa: ASSLGLISYEQY
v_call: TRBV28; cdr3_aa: ASTFNAGPSGGYT
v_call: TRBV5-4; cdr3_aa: ASRPGLAGGETQY
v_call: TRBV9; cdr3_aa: ASSGGLASAYEQY
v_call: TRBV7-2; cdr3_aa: ASSLSDRMVNTIY
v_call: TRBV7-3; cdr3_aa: ASRDSFTDTQY
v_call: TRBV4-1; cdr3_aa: ASSQTPGSGNIEQF
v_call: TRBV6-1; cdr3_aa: ASSEGTGLRWTDTQY
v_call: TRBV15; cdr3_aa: ATSRKRGLAGTGLTYNEQF
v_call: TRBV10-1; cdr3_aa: ASSPSWDRATDTQY
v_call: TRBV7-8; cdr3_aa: ASSLGEGRAQPQH
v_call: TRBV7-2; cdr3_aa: ASSLSGGAQMNTEAF
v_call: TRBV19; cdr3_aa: ASYSGGGGDTQY
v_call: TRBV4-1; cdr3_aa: ASSLTPDRGQETQY